These 26 T cell receptor beta chains originate from one sample sequenced in a study of tumor-infiltrating lymphocytes in primary liver carcinoma. A primer matching the constant region was used to make TCR beta cDNA from approximately 0.55 ug of total RNA. Generation of the TCR beta libraries relied on three nested multiplex PCR rounds using slightly modified ARM-PCR. Primers for the first two PCR rounds were TRBV1-TRBV30 forward primers and a C-beta reverse primer (approximately 10 cycles per round). TCRdb fed the multiplex PCR reads into MiXCR, producing one record per CDR3 protein. The sample yields more than 45,000 distinct CDR3 sequences, about 80% seen once. The roughly 18-32 mg bulk tissue piece was not sorted before simultaneous RNA and DNA extraction. Material: liver tumor tissue from sampling region 3. As for subset: tumor region T3, left-lateral pole. The receptors shown here come from a man aged 35 to 55 with primary liver carcinoma and hepatitis B virus infection.

This clonotype was counted between two and nine times. Its ends do not fully match the called genes, so a read error is possible. The genes are TRBV11-2 and TRBJ2-1, with D possibly matching TRBD2 (5 bases). Germline CDR1 SGHAT, CDR2 FQNNGV. This CDR3 spans 16 amino acids. The CDR3 nucleotides are TGTGCTAGCAGCTTGGATATCGGACTGGCCATGGATGAGCAGTTCTTC. Amino acid sequence: CASSLDIGLAMDEQFF.

Note on this clonotype: The CDR3 carries no conserved terminal phenylalanine or tryptophan, so it likely arises from a read error. The chain uses TRBV11-3 and TRBJ2-3, with 9 bases identical to TRBD2. This CDR3 spans 17 amino acids. Germline lookup yields CDR1 SGHNT and CDR2 YENEEA. Here the CDR3 reads CASGLGATSGSTDTQYL. For the CDR3, the DNA is TGTGCCAGCGGCTTAGGGGCAACTAGCGGGAGCACAGATACGCAGTATCTT.

In the case of this clonotype: Compared with germline, one end of the junction differs, possibly owing to a read error. V and J are TRBV4-1 and TRBJ2-1; 7 nucleotides align to TRBD2. Germline CDR1 is MGHRA and CDR2 is YSYEKL. This CDR3 comprises 16 residues. CDR3 bases: TGCGCCAGCAACCAATCCGGGACTATTTATTACAATGAGCAGTCCTTC. Translation: CASNQSGTIYYNEQSF.

Note on this clonotype: A much larger clone differs from this one at a single base, so this may be a read error. The chain uses TRBV2 and TRBJ2-5, with D possibly being TRBD1 or TRBD2 (7 bases each). CDR3 length: 12 residues. V lost 5 bases and J lost 5, with 9 bases in between. Germline CDR1 is SNHLY and CDR2 is FYNNEI. CDR3 sequence (DNA): TGTGCCAGCAGTCAGGGGGGGGAGACCCAGTACTTC. As protein: CASSQGGETQYF.

A remark on this clonotype: A junction end diverges from the germline sequence, so it may reflect a read error. The rearrangement links TRBV5-6 to TRBJ2-3, with TRBD2 matching 9 bases. CDR1 SGHDT and CDR2 YYEEEE come from the germline V gene. This CDR3 region has 14 residues. The chain's CDR3 is CVSSFSGSTDTQYF. CDR3 DNA: TGTGTCAGCAGCTTTAGCGGGAGTACAGACACGCAGTATTTT.

This clonotype has only a few counts. The chain combines TRBV11-2 with TRBJ1-6, with D possibly being TRBD1 (5 bases). The CDR3 contains 14 residues. From germline, CDR1 is SGHAT and CDR2 FQNNGV. V was clipped by 2 bases and J by 5 bases, with 7 bases between them. CDR3 DNA: TGTGCCAGCAGCTTACAGGGCAATAATTCACCCCTCCACTTT. It translates to CASSLQGNNSPLHF.

Details on this clonotype: Since no conserved phenylalanine or tryptophan closes the CDR3, a read error is the likely cause. The CDR3 region has the DNA TGCAGCGTCCTGGGGAGCGGCACAAATACGCAGTATTAT. Protein sequence: CSVLGSGTNTQYY. The chain uses TRBV29-1 and TRBJ2-3; possibly TRBD2 for D (5 bases). In germline, CDR1 is SQVTM, CDR2 ANQGSEA. This CDR3 comprises 13 residues.

Turning to this clonotype: One end of the junction varies from germline; a read error may be responsible. This chain links TRBV12-3 or TRBV12-4 with TRBJ1-5; TRBD1 might be the D (6 bases). This CDR3 spans 14 amino acids. The CDR3 is CASSSGDSDQPHHF. The CDR3 DNA reads as TGTGCCAGCAGTTCAGGGGATAGCGATCAGCCCCATCATTTT.

The V call is TRBV29-1, the J call TRBJ2-3; the match to TRBD2 covers 7 bases. This CDR3 is built from 13 residues. J gave up 11 bases and V 3 bases, and 11 bases lay outside the gene matches. Germline lookup yields CDR1 SQVTM and CDR2 ANQGSEA. This CDR3 reads CSVDGGERDVQYF. Written as DNA, the CDR3 is TGCAGCGTTGATGGGGGGGAACGGGATGTGCAGTATTTT.

A word on this clonotype: One end of the junction is discordant with germline, which a read error may explain. V and J are TRBV5-5 and TRBJ2-1, with D possibly TRBD2 on 6 matching bases. CDR3 length: 14 amino acids. Germline values: CDR1 SGHKS, CDR2 YYEKEE (reference sequence). As DNA, the CDR3 is TGTGTCAGCAGCTTGACTAGTGGGGACAATGAGCAGTTCTTC. This translates into CVSSLTSGDNEQFF. The whole variable domain, filled in from reference TRBV5-5 and TRBJ2-1, reads DAGVTQSPTHLIKTRGQQVTLRCSPISGHKSVSWYQQVLGQGPQFIFQYYEKEERGRGNFPDRFSARQFPNYSSELNVNALLLGDSALYLCVSSLTSGDNEQFFGPGTRLTVL.

Concerning this clonotype itself: At one boundary the junction diverges from the germline segment, which might be a read error. In DNA, the CDR3 is TGTGCCAGCAGCTTCACGGGGGAAGAGACCCAATACTTC. This sequence encodes CASSFTGEETQYF. This rearrangement joins TRBV11-2 to TRBJ2-5, with D perhaps TRBD2 (6 bases). CDR3 length: 13 amino acids. The germline gives CDR1 SGHAT, CDR2 FQNNGV.

Concerning this clonotype itself: One end of the junction varies from germline; a read error may be responsible. The chain employs TRBV4-1 and TRBJ2-1; 7 positions match TRBD1. Germline values: CDR1 MGHRA, CDR2 YSYEKL. The CDR3 has 15 residues. The CDR3 nucleotides read TGCGCTAGCAGCCAAGTTTCTAGCAACTCAGGGGGGCAGTTCTTC. Translated, it gives CASSQVSSNSGGQFF.

This clonotype was seen repeatedly, ten times or more. V usage is TRBV4-1 and J usage is TRBJ1-6; TRBD1 matches at 7 bases. V gave up 2 bases and J gave up 7 bases; unmatched junction bases: 8. The CDR3 consists of 16 residues. Germline values: CDR1 MGHRA, CDR2 YSYEKL. The CDR3 bases are TGCGCCAGCAGCCAACCTAAACAGGGGCGAAATTCACCCCTCCACTTT. It yields the protein CASSQPKQGRNSPLHF.

The chain is built from TRBV5-5 and TRBJ2-4; TRBD2 might be the D (5 bases). The CDR3 is 14 residues long. Germline lookup yields CDR1 SGHKS and CDR2 YYEKEE (reference sequence). Trimming took 4 bases from V and 7 from J, leaving 15 bases between them. CDR3 loop: CASSLEGEANIQYF. CDR3 coding DNA: TGTGCCAGCAGCCTAGAGGGCGAGGCGAACATTCAGTACTTC.

This chain joins TRBV11-2 and TRBJ2-7; D is tentatively TRBD1 or TRBD2 (5 bases each). CDR3 length: 15 amino acids. Germline V lookup: CDR1 SGHAT, CDR2 FQNNGV. The V end was cut by 7 bases, the J end by 3 bases, with 19 bases between. The CDR3 nucleotides are TGTGCCAGCACTCAATATTCGGGAAGGGGCTACGAGCAGTACTTC. Translated, it gives CASTQYSGRGYEQYF.

The chain has TRBV20-1 and TRBJ1-5, with D uncertain. The V gene lost 6 bases and the J gene lost 15 bases, with 18 bases spanning the gap. The CDR3 sequence is 11 residues long. Germline V gene data show CDR1 as DFQATT and CDR2 as SNEGSKA (reference sequence). The CDR3 spells CSAPSGLAPHF. CDR3 nucleotides: TGCAGTGCCCCCTCGGGGTTAGCCCCGCATTTT.

CDR3 sequence: CASSLAGSYNEQFF. For the CDR3, the DNA is TGTGCCAGCAGCCTAGCGGGCTCCTACAATGAGCAGTTCTTC. The chain is built from TRBV11-2 and TRBJ2-1, with 8 bases aligning to TRBD2. The length of the CDR3 is 14 residues. Per germline, CDR1 SGHAT and CDR2 FQNNGV. V lost 5 bases and J lost 0; bases outside the gene matches: 0.

This chain uses TRBV11-2 with TRBJ2-2; D tentatively reads TRBD1 or TRBD2 (5 bases each). Deletions cut 3 bases from V and 13 bases from J, with 27 bases between. CDR1 is SGHAT, CDR2 FQNNGV, per germline. The CDR3 has 17 residues. The CDR3 here is CASSFDRGRVGTWGLFF. The CDR3 DNA sequence: TGTGCCAGCAGCTTTGATCGGGGCAGGGTCGGCACCTGGGGGCTGTTTTTT.

Sample share makes this clonotype medium-sized. The chain links TRBV11-2 to TRBJ2-3; perhaps TRBD2 as D (5 bases). The CDR3 has 13 amino acids. V was trimmed by 5 bases and J by 6 bases, leaving 12 bases between them. Germline V gives CDR1 SGHAT, CDR2 FQNNGV. The CDR3 coding sequence is TGTGCCAGCAGCCCGCTAGCAGACGATACGCAGTATTTT. Translation gives CASSPLADDTQYF.

A word on this clonotype: Mismatch with germline at one junction end may stem from a read error. This chain joins TRBV6-2 or TRBV6-3 and TRBJ2-3; D uncertain. This CDR3 contains 11 residues. In germline, CDR1 is MNHEY, CDR2 SVGEGT. The CDR3 is CASSSPETQYF. The CDR3 region has the DNA TGTGCCAGCAGTTCTCCAGAAACGCAGTATTTT.

This chain links TRBV10-2 with TRBJ2-5; D is perhaps TRBD1 (6 bases). From germline, CDR1 is WSHSY and CDR2 SAAADI. The CDR3 covers 16 residues. The CDR3 reads CSSSEGQRLQEITQYF. The CDR3 region has the DNA TGCAGCAGCAGTGAAGGACAGAGACTACAAGAGATAACCCAGTACTTC.

On this clonotype itself: One base away lies a much larger clone, so this may be a sequencing read error. The chain employs TRBV11-2 and TRBJ2-7; the D gene is possibly TRBD1 (5 bases). Looked up from germline, CDR1 is SGHAT and CDR2 is FQNNGV. The CDR3 covers 14 residues. The CDR3, as DNA: TGTGACAGCAGCTCTAACAGGAACTCCTACGAGCAGTACTTC. It is translated as CDSSSNRNSYEQYF.

About this clonotype: The junction and the germline gene differ at one end; a read error may be behind it. The chain uses TRBV5-4 and TRBJ1-6, with 7 bases that match TRBD1. The CDR3 totals 15 residues. The germline gives CDR1 SGHNT, CDR2 YYREEE (reference sequence). The CDR3 nucleotides are TGTGCCAGTAGCTTGGGGACAGTGGAGAATTCACCCCTCCACTTT. As protein: CASSLGTVENSPLHF.

The gene calls are TRBV4-2 and TRBJ2-6, with a weak D call TRBD1 (6 bases). Looked up from germline, CDR1 is LGHNA and CDR2 is YNFKEQ. The CDR3 totals 15 residues. V was shortened by 7 bases and J by 3 bases, with 13 bases between the two germline ends. As DNA, the CDR3 is TGTGCCAGCATCCAGACAGGATATGGGGCCAACGTCCTGACTTTC. Its protein is CASIQTGYGANVLTF.

About this clonotype itself: Relative to the germline gene, one junction end is altered; a read error may explain this. The chain couples TRBV4-2 to TRBJ2-7; a weak D match, TRBD1 (5 bases). This CDR3 contains 15 residues. Per the germline V gene, CDR1 is LGHNA and CDR2 is YNFKEQ. The CDR3 nucleotides are TGTGCCAGCAGCCGAGAACGGACAAGATCCTACGAGCAGCACTTC. Encoded protein: CASSRERTRSYEQHF.

A note on this clonotype: Because it lacks the conserved phenylalanine or tryptophan at the end, this CDR3 is likely a read error. This chain uses TRBV11-2 with TRBJ2-2; 9 bases fit TRBD1. The junction had 14 bases not matched to a gene; V was cut back by 3 bases and J by 9 bases. CDR1 and CDR2 from the germline V gene are SGHAT and FQNNGV. The CDR3 runs 17 residues. CDR3 DNA sequence: TGTGCCAGCAGCTTTGATAGGGACAGGGTCGGTACCAGGGAGCTGTTTATT. Its translation: CASSFDRDRVGTRELFI.